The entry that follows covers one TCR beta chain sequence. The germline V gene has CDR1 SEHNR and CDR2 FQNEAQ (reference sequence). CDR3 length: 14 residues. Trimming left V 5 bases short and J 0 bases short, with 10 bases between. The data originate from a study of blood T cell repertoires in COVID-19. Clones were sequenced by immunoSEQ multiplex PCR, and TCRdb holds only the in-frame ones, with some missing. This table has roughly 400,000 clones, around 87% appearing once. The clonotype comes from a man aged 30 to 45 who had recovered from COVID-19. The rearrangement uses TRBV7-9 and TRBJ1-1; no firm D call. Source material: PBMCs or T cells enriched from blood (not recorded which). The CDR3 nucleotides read TGTGCCAGCAGCGAGGGTAAGATGAACACTGAAGCTTTCTTT. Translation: CASSEGKMNTEAFF.